The 27 T cell receptor beta chains presented below share a single source sample, sequenced in a study of shared clonotypes between healthy human individuals. Sequencing was performed with immunoSEQ multiplex PCR; in TCRdb, only in-frame clones are kept and a portion is missing. The profile covers some 2.4 million clones, with 80% to 95% appearing a single time and around 0.4% taken by the ten largest. Sequencing input: naive CD4+ T cells from PBMCs. Subset indicated: CD45RA+ positively selected. All receptors derive from a man between 18 and 35 years old in good health. Some clones in this sample may be carry-over from other donors' samples.

The chain joins TRBV7-8 to TRBJ2-6; D ambiguous. The CDR3 has 18 residues. Per germline, CDR1 SGHVS and CDR2 FQNEAQ. Trimming removed 1 base at V and 0 bases at J, with 13 bases between. CDR3 bases: TGTGCCAGCAGCTTAGAAGGCCTCGACTTCTCTGGGGCCAACGTCCTGACTTTC. Amino acids: CASSLEGLDFSGANVLTF.

This clone was detected only once. This rearrangement joins TRBV14 to TRBJ2-3, with 12 bases aligning to TRBD1. CDR3 length: 16 amino acids. The V segment lost 2 bases and the J segment 6 bases; nucleotides outside the gene matches: 6. The germline gives CDR1 SGHDN, CDR2 FVKESK. The CDR3 is CASSQRPGQGADTQYF. The DNA of the CDR3 is TGTGCCAGCAGCCAACGCCCGGGACAGGGGGCGGATACGCAGTATTTT.

Comment on this clone: Other DNA sequences in the same sample also yield this CDR3. The CDR3 DNA follows: TGTGCCAGCTCACCGGACCGGTACAATGAGCAGTTCTTC. The encoded protein is CASSPDRYNEQFF. This chain links TRBV18 with TRBJ2-1; D not certain. There are 13 residues in the CDR3. The V end was cut by 3 bases, the J end by 4 bases, with 7 bases between. Germline V gene sequence: CDR1 KGHSH, CDR2 LQKENI.

CDR3 protein: CASSLAPGAGDEQYF. The CDR3 DNA follows: TGTGCCAGCAGCTTAGCCCCCGGGGCCGGGGACGAGCAGTACTTC. The chain uses TRBV7-9 and TRBJ2-7; the D gene could be TRBD1 or TRBD2 (5 bases each). Germline CDR1 reads SEHNR; CDR2 reads FQNEAQ (reference sequence). V dropped 0 bases and J dropped 5 bases, with 14 bases sitting between them. CDR3 length: 15 residues.

The chain uses TRBV28 and TRBJ2-3; TRBD1 matches at 7 bases. V was clipped by 6 bases and J by 5 bases; unmatched bases: 11. The CDR3 sequence is 15 residues long. Germline V gene lookup returns CDR1 MDHEN and CDR2 SYDVKM. The DNA for the CDR3 is TGTGCCAGCAGCGACGACAGGGTGGCAGGAGATACGCAGTATTTT. Translating it yields CASSDDRVAGDTQYF.

This sequence joins TRBV19 and TRBJ2-1; D gene ambiguous. The CDR3 has 13 amino acids. Trimming removed 8 bases at V and 5 bases at J, with 13 bases between. Germline CDR1 is LNHDA and CDR2 is SQIVND (reference sequence). The CDR3 loop is CASRRGGHNEQFF. In DNA, the CDR3 is TGTGCCAGTCGGAGAGGTGGACACAATGAGCAGTTCTTC.

This rearrangement joins TRBV30 to TRBJ2-4; D may be TRBD2 (6 bases). V lost 4 bases to trimming and J lost 7 bases, with 23 bases between them. The CDR3 consists of 16 residues. Germline V gene sequence: CDR1 GTSNPN, CDR2 SVGIG (reference sequence). The CDR3 region is CAWNKIGDPAGNIQYF. The CDR3 coding sequence is TGTGCCTGGAACAAAATTGGGGACCCCGCGGGGAACATTCAGTACTTC.

V and J are TRBV7-6 and TRBJ2-7, with 7 bases identical to TRBD2. CDR3 length: 14 amino acids. Germline CDR1 and CDR2: SGHVS and FNYEAQ. Unmatched junction bases numbered 6, after V lost 1 base and J lost 6 bases. The CDR3 here is CASSLGGGSSEQYF. The CDR3 DNA reads TGTGCCAGCAGCTTAGGCGGCGGGAGCTCCGAGCAGTACTTC.

The chain joins TRBV12-5 to TRBJ2-3; D not certain. Per the germline V gene, CDR1 is LGHNT and CDR2 is FRNRAP. Between the trimmed V and J ends, which lost 1 base and 3 bases, there was a span of 5 bases. This CDR3 contains 13 residues. The CDR3 here is CASGLGRTDTQYF. The CDR3 DNA follows: TGTGCTAGTGGTTTGGGGCGGACAGATACGCAGTATTTT.

This chain uses TRBV9 with TRBJ1-1; D is uncertain. The ends were cut back, 0 bases at V and 11 bases at J, with 14 bases in the middle. Germline-derived CDR1 and CDR2 are SGDLS and YYNGEE. The CDR3 has 13 residues. CDR3 in DNA: TGTGCCAGCAGCGTAGGACCCTCCCTGAGGGCTTTCTTT. Amino acids: CASSVGPSLRAFF.

The rearrangement joins TRBV9 to TRBJ2-4; possibly TRBD2 for D (7 bases). V was cut by 3 bases and J by 6 bases, with 22 bases left in between. The CDR3 consists of 17 residues. Germline V CDR1 and CDR2: SGDLS, YYNGEE. The CDR3 nucleotides read TGTGCCAGCAGCGCCGGGACCCCCAGGAGGGGGGGAAACATTCAGTACTTC. Encoded protein: CASSAGTPRRGGNIQYF.

This clone was counted only a few times. The CDR3 reads CASSAYGTYSGELFF. Here the CDR3 DNA reads TGTGCCAGCAGCGCATACGGGACCTATAGCGGGGAGCTGTTTTTT. The chain employs TRBV9 and TRBJ2-2, with D perhaps being TRBD1 or TRBD2 (5 bases each). Trimming cost V 3 bases and J 7 bases, with 16 bases left between them. Germline V CDR1 and CDR2: SGDLS, YYNGEE. This CDR3 has 15 residues.

The chain carries TRBV10-2 and TRBJ1-4; D remains unclear. This CDR3 has 15 residues. The V gene's germline CDR1 is WSHSY and CDR2 SAAADI. Trimming cost V 3 bases and J 3 bases, with 11 bases left between them. In DNA, the CDR3 is TGCGCCAGCAGTGATGAGGGCAGACCTAATGAAAAACTGTTTTTT. It translates to CASSDEGRPNEKLFF.

The V call is TRBV25-1, the J call TRBJ1-1; D is perhaps TRBD1 (6 bases). Deletions cut 6 bases from V and 0 bases from J, with 11 bases between. CDR1 and CDR2 from the germline V gene are MGHDK and SYGVNS. CDR3 length: 14 residues. The CDR3 region has the DNA TGTGCCAGCAGCCAGGGGCGTCTGAACACTGAAGCTTTCTTT. Protein: CASSQGRLNTEAFF.

The V call is TRBV9, the J call TRBJ2-7, with 9 bases aligning to TRBD1. Per germline, CDR1 SGDLS and CDR2 YYNGEE. The length of the CDR3 is 15 residues. V lost 2 bases, J lost 2 bases, and 5 bases stayed unmatched. CDR3 region: CASSVGQGTAYEQYF. As DNA, the CDR3 is TGTGCCAGCAGCGTCGGACAGGGGACTGCCTACGAGCAGTACTTC.

The V gene is TRBV6-5, the J gene TRBJ1-2, with 8 bases matching TRBD1. From germline, CDR1 is MNHEY and CDR2 SVGAGI. With V trimmed by 6 bases and J by 7 bases, 10 bases remained unmatched. This CDR3 contains 14 residues. The CDR3 DNA reads as TGTGCCAGCAGCCCCGGGACAGGCGGGGGTGGCTACACCTTC. Amino acid sequence: CASSPGTGGGGYTF.

V gene TRBV30 combines with J gene TRBJ1-3; D is perhaps TRBD1 (5 bases). V dropped 5 bases and J dropped 1 base, with 15 bases sitting between them. From germline, CDR1 is GTSNPN and CDR2 SVGIG (reference sequence). This CDR3 has 15 amino acids. The CDR3 sequence is CAWGTQGVSGNTIYF. The DNA of the CDR3 is TGTGCCTGGGGGACGCAAGGGGTATCTGGAAACACCATATATTTT.

The chain recombines TRBV29-1 with TRBJ2-5, with D maybe TRBD2 (5 bases). The CDR3 runs 12 residues. The ends were cut back, 2 bases at V and 7 bases at J, with 11 bases in the middle. The germline V gene encodes CDR1 SQVTM and CDR2 ANQGSEA. The chain's CDR3 is CSVEMGAGTQYF. DNA for the CDR3: TGCAGCGTTGAAATGGGTGCGGGGACCCAGTACTTC.

J is TRBJ1-5 and V is TRBV5-4; 12 bases fit TRBD1. CDR1 SGHNT and CDR2 YYREEE come from the germline V gene (reference sequence). The CDR3 loop spans 20 amino acids. V lost 2 bases to trimming and J lost 0 bases; unmatched junction nucleotides: 12. The CDR3 reads CASSLGDRGHFPYSNQPQHF. DNA of the CDR3: TGTGCCAGCAGCTTAGGGGACAGGGGGCACTTCCCTTATAGCAATCAGCCCCAGCATTTT.

The chain is built from TRBV19 and TRBJ2-1, with D perhaps assigned TRBD1 or TRBD2 (5 bases each). CDR1 and CDR2 from the germline V gene are LNHDA and SQIVND (reference sequence). The V and J ends lost 3 bases and 4 bases respectively, with 16 bases between them. The CDR3 contains 16 residues. CDR3 loop: CASSMKGTEKYNEQFF. As DNA, the CDR3 is TGTGCCAGTAGTATGAAAGGGACCGAGAAGTACAATGAGCAGTTCTTC. Full variable domain (missing parts from reference TRBV19 and TRBJ2-1): DGGITQSPKYLFRKEGQNVTLSCEQNLNHDAMYWYRQDPGQGLRLIYYSQIVNDFQKGDIAEGYSVSREKKESFPLTVTSAQKNPTAFYLCASSMKGTEKYNEQFFGPGTRLTVL.

The chain recombines TRBV6-5 with TRBJ2-1, with D possibly TRBD1 on 6 matching bases. Trimming took off 5 bases at V and 2 bases at J, with 7 bases between the two ends. The CDR3 has 13 amino acids. Germline V gives CDR1 MNHEY, CDR2 SVGAGI. CDR3 DNA sequence: TGTGCCAGCAGTCGGGACACCTACAATGAGCAGTTCTTC. This translates into CASSRDTYNEQFF.

The V and J genes are TRBV6-1 and TRBJ2-2, with D possibly TRBD1 on 5 matching bases. The V gene's germline CDR1 is MNHNS and CDR2 SASEGT. Trimming left V 10 bases short and J 7 bases short, with 16 bases between. This CDR3 has 13 residues. As DNA, the CDR3 is TGTGCCATATCAAGGCAGGGTGGCGGGGAGCTGTTTTTT. Amino acids: CAISRQGGGELFF.

This clone occurred a few times. The chain couples TRBV7-9 to TRBJ2-5; D may match TRBD1 or TRBD2 (6 bases each). The CDR3 consists of 14 residues. CDR1 SEHNR and CDR2 FQNEAQ come from the germline V gene (reference sequence). Trimming cost V 1 base and J 3 bases, with 9 bases left between them. The CDR3 is CASSLVRGEETQYF. CDR3 DNA: TGTGCCAGCAGCTTAGTTAGGGGGGAAGAGACCCAGTACTTC.

This clone was seen a single time. The same CDR3 arises from other DNA sequences in this sample as well. The rearrangement uses TRBV7-7 and TRBJ2-3; 7 bases agree with TRBD1. Germline V gene data show CDR1 as SSHAT and CDR2 as FNYEAQ (reference sequence). This CDR3 has 14 residues. V trimming: 5 bases; J trimming: 1 base; junction bases outside the gene matches: 3. The CDR3 sequence is CASSKGQGTDTQYF. The CDR3 nucleotides are TGTGCCAGCAGCAAAGGACAGGGCACAGATACGCAGTATTTT. Using reference TRBV7-7 and TRBJ2-3 for the parts outside the CDR3, the full variable domain is GAGVSQSPRYKVTKRGQDVTLRCDPISSHATLYWYQQALGQGPEFLTYFNYEAQPDKSGLPSDRFSAERPEGSISTLTIQRTEQRDSAMYRCASSKGQGTDTQYFGPGTRLTVL.

This chain connects TRBV19 to TRBJ2-3; D possibly corresponds to TRBD2 (6 bases). The CDR3 covers 13 residues. Trimming removed 7 bases from V and 2 bases from J, with 10 bases in between. The germline V gene has CDR1 LNHDA and CDR2 SQIVND (reference sequence). CDR3 DNA: TGTGCCAGTAAGGGCGGGACCACAGATACGCAGTATTTT. Translation gives CASKGGTTDTQYF.

This chain uses TRBV15 with TRBJ2-3, with D unresolved. Trimming removed 1 base from V and 2 bases from J, with 7 bases in between. Germline-derived CDR1 and CDR2 are LNHNV and YYDKDF (reference sequence). CDR3 length: 14 amino acids. The CDR3 nucleotides read TGTGCCACCAGCAGAGCCCCAGTCACAGATACGCAGTATTTT. Translating gives CATSRAPVTDTQYF.

V usage is TRBV4-1 and J usage is TRBJ1-2; D possibly corresponds to TRBD1 (5 bases). The V and J ends lost 4 bases and 4 bases respectively, with 16 bases between them. Per the germline V gene, CDR1 is MGHRA and CDR2 is YSYEKL. The CDR3 sequence is 15 residues long. CDR3 sequence reads: CASSPLVGPGYGYTF. CDR3 DNA sequence: TGCGCCAGCAGCCCGCTTGTGGGGCCCGGCTATGGCTACACCTTC.